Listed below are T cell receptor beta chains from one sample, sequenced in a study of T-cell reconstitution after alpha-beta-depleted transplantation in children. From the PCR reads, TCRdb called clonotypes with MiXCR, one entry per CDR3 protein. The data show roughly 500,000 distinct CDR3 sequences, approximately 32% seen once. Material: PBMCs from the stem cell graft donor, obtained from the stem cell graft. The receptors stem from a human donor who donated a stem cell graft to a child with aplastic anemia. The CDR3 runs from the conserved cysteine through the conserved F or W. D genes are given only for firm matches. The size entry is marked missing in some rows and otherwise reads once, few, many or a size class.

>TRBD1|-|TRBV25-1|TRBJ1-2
TGTGCCAGCAGCCTCCACGGGACAGCCAACTATGGCTACACCTTC
CASSLHGTANYGYTF
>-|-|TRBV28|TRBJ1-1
TGTGCCAGCAGTTTCCCGACAGAGGAAGCTTTCTTT
CASSFPTEEAFF
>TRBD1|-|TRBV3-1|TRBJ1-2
TGTGCCAGCAGCCAAGGGATGGGGACAGCCTATGGCTACACCTTC
CASSQGMGTAYGYTF
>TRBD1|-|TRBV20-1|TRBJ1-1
TGCAGTGCCTGGGACAGCATAATGAACACTGAAGCTTTCTTT
CSAWDSIMNTEAFF
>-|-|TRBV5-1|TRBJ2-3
TGCGCCAGCAGCTTGGGATTTGGGACTCTTCGCACAGATACGCAGTATTTT
CASSLGFGTLRTDTQYF
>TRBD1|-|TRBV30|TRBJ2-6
TGTGCCTGGAAGTGGACAGGGGTTGGGGCCAACGTCCTGACTTTC
CAWKWTGVGANVLTF
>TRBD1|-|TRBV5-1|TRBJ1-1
TGCGCCAGCAGCTTGAGGGGGCCGGTGAACACTGAAGCTTTCTTT
CASSLRGPVNTEAFF
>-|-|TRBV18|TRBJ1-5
TGTGCCAGCTCTCGTGGACAGAGCAATCAGCCCCAGCATTTT
CASSRGQSNQPQHF
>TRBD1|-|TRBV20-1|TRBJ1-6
TGCAGTGCTAAGGACAGGGGTAATTCACCCCTCCACTTT
CSAKDRGNSPLHF
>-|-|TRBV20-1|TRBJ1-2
TGCAGTCCGCGCGCGGGGAGGGATGGCTACACCTTC
CSPRAGRDGYTF
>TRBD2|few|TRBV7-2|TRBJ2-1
TGTGCCAGCAGCTTATATCAGGGACTAGTGGTTGAGCAGTTCTTC
CASSLYQGLVVEQFF
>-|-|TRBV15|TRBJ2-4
TGTGCCACCAGCAGAGATGATTCTGTCGGCATTCAGTACTTC
CATSRDDSVGIQYF
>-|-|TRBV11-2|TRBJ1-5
TGTGCCAGCAGCTTAGATGGAGTTAGGAGGGGGAAGGGTAATCAGCCCCAGCATTTT
CASSLDGVRRGKGNQPQHF
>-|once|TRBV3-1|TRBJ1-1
TGTGCCAGCAAATCACAGGAGAACACTGAAGCTTTCTTT
CASKSQENTEAFF
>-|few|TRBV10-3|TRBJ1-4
TGTGCCATCAGTGTCCCCTGTCTCGCAACTAATGAAAAACTGTTTTTT
CAISVPCLATNEKLFF